Here is one T cell receptor (beta chain) with its context. Its antigen is not identified. This CDR3 spans 13 amino acids. V shed 3 bases and J shed 4 bases, with 7 bases lying between them. The germline V gene has CDR1 SGDLS and CDR2 YYNGEE. The table came from immunoSEQ multiplex PCR; TCRdb's copy has only in-frame clones and leaves some out. The table lists about 11,000 clones, 84% of them singletons. The data originate from a study of blood T cell dynamics during melanoma immunotherapy. Study observations and caveats: Disease-control patients' PBMC repertoires became either more clonal or more diverse at W3. Clones driving repertoire changes may be melanoma-specific or general immune activation.

Time point specified: week 3, after first cycle of checkpoint inhibitor. The sequencing used blood, collected from a patient treated with checkpoint blockade. This chain links TRBV9 with TRBJ2-2; D uncertain. The source is a human donor with melanoma. The CDR3 region is CASSATTTGELFF. The CDR3, as DNA: TGTGCCAGCAGCGCGACAACCACCGGGGAGCTGTTTTTT. The full variable domain, its missing parts supplied by reference TRBV9 and TRBJ2-2, is DSGVTQTPKHLITATGQRVTLRCSPRSGDLSVYWYQQSLDQGLQFLIQYYNGEERAKGNILERFSAQQFPDLHSELNLSSLELGDSALYFCASSATTTGELFFGEGSRLTVL.